These 32 T cell receptor beta chains originate from one sample sequenced in a study of tumor-infiltrating lymphocytes in primary liver carcinoma. With 500 ng total RNA as template and a constant-region primer, TCR beta cDNA was made. Modified slightly, ARM-PCR produced TCR beta libraries over three nested multiplex PCR rounds. In the first two PCR rounds, TRBV1-TRBV30 forward primers were paired with a C-beta reverse primer, and each round lasted roughly 10 cycles. MiXCR, applied by TCRdb to the multiplex PCR reads, yields one record per CDR3 protein. The repertoire holds 90,000 to 150,000 distinct CDR3 sequences, with less than 80% as singletons. It was from approximately 20-30 mg of unsorted bulk tissue that RNA and DNA were co-extracted. Input material: liver tumor tissue from sampling region 1. Sample subset: tumor region T1, superior pole. The receptors derive from a woman aged 60-70 years with primary liver carcinoma and hepatitis B virus infection.

Only one count was recorded for this clonotype. The J gene is TRBJ1-1, the V gene TRBV11-3, with D tentatively TRBD1 (6 bases). CDR1 SGHNT and CDR2 YENEEA come from the germline V gene. This CDR3 contains 14 residues. Deletions cut 5 bases from V and 13 bases from J, with 23 bases between. CDR3 region: CASSPNLQGIGVFF. The CDR3 nucleotides read TGTGCCAGCAGCCCCAACCTCCAGGGGATCGGTGTTTTCTTT.

In this sample, this clonotype turned up many times. The V call is TRBV12-3 or TRBV12-4, the J call TRBJ2-6; a possible D gene is TRBD1 (6 bases). The CDR3 is 16 amino acids. Trimming pared 6 bases from V and 0 bases from J, leaving 12 bases between. CDR3 region: CASRDSGDSGANVLTF. The CDR3 region has the DNA TGTGCCAGCAGGGATTCAGGGGACTCTGGGGCCAACGTCCTGACTTTC.

The chain employs TRBV6-2 or TRBV6-3 and TRBJ1-5; TRBD1 matches at 11 bases. The CDR3 is made up of 15 amino acids. The V gene end was trimmed by 7 bases and the J gene end by 6 bases; junction bases not matched to a gene: 8. Germline CDR1 MNHEY, CDR2 SVGEGT. The CDR3 coding sequence is TGTGCCAGCAATGTGCGGACAGGGGGCCCTCAGCCCCAGCATTTT. Translation: CASNVRTGGPQPQHF.

With regard to this clonotype: A much larger clone is a single base away; this may be a read error. The rearrangement uses TRBV5-5 and TRBJ2-7, with D unresolved. Germline V gives CDR1 SGHKS, CDR2 YYEKEE (reference sequence). CDR3 length equals 16 residues. In DNA form, the CDR3 reads TGTGACAGCAGCTTGGGGATTTCGGCCGACCCCTACGAGCAGTACTTC. Translation gives CDSSLGISADPYEQYF. Full variable domain (outside the CDR3, taken from reference TRBV5-5 and TRBJ2-7): DAGVTQSPTHLIKTRGQQVTLRCSPISGHKSVSWYQQVLGQGPQFIFQYYEKEERGRGNFPDRFSARQFPNYSSELNVNALLLGDSALYLCDSSLGISADPYEQYFGPGTRLTVT.

About this clonotype: This clone may be a read error of a much larger clone one base away. V usage is TRBV14 and J usage is TRBJ2-1; 8 positions match TRBD2. This CDR3 is built from 16 residues. V dropped 2 bases and J dropped 5; count of bases not matched to a gene: 8. CDR1 and CDR2 (germline): SGHDN, FVKESK. CDR3 bases: TGTGCCAGCAGCCAACGGACTAGCAGGGTAGACAATGAGCAGTTCTTC. Amino acids: CASSQRTSRVDNEQFF.

This clonotype was seen many times. This chain connects TRBV7-8 to TRBJ2-3; a weak D match, TRBD2 (7 bases). V lost 3 bases, J lost 3 bases, and 13 bases lay in between. Germline values: CDR1 SGHVS, CDR2 FQNEAQ. The CDR3 has 15 residues. The CDR3 nucleotides read TGTGCCAGCAGCTTGCTTGGGGGGGCAACAGATACGCAGTATTTT. Translation gives CASSLLGGATDTQYF.

This clonotype has at least ten counts. The V call is TRBV11-1, the J call TRBJ1-2; TRBD1 aligns across 8 bases. The V gene's germline CDR1 is SGHAT and CDR2 FQDESV (reference sequence). The CDR3 sequence is 15 residues long. V lost 0 bases, J lost 4 bases, and 4 bases stayed unmatched. CDR3 amino acids: CASSLAVGQGYGYTF. DNA of the CDR3: TGTGCCAGCAGCTTAGCGGTCGGACAGGGCTATGGCTACACCTTC.

This clonotype has only one observation. Given the absence of the conserved phenylalanine or tryptophan at the CDR3 end, a read error is likely. Written as DNA, the CDR3 is TGCGCCAGCAGCCAAGATCGCAGGCCACTGAGCACTGAAGCTTTCCTT. Its translation: CASSQDRRPLSTEAFL. This rearrangement joins TRBV4-1 to TRBJ1-1, with D unresolved. This CDR3 contains 16 residues. Germline-derived CDR1 and CDR2 are MGHRA and YSYEKL. The V end was cut by 0 bases, the J end by 4 bases, with 15 bases between.

This clonotype was recorded many times. This sequence joins TRBV12-3 or TRBV12-4 and TRBJ2-2; D is ambiguous. The CDR3 contains 15 residues. V was shortened by 5 bases and J by 3 bases, with 13 bases between the two germline ends. CDR3 bases: TGTGCCAGCAGTATCCGGGCCAAAGACACCGGGGAGCTGTTTTTT. This gives the protein CASSIRAKDTGELFF.

With regard to this clonotype: One end of the junction fails to match germline, which may point to a read error. The chain uses TRBV11-2 and TRBJ2-7, with D perhaps TRBD1 (5 bases). There are 13 residues in the CDR3. Germline CDR1 is SGHAT and CDR2 is FQNNGV. The DNA for the CDR3 is TGTGCCATCAGCGCCGCTGGGGCCTACGATCAGTACTTC. This gives the protein CAISAAGAYDQYF.

About this clonotype: Just one base apart from a much larger clone, this may be a read error. This chain joins TRBV6-1 and TRBJ2-3; no reliable D call. Germline-derived CDR1 and CDR2 are MNHNS and SASEGT. This CDR3 has 15 amino acids. CDR3 amino acids: CDPTAEDPLEDTQYF. The CDR3 DNA is TGTGACCCGACCGCCGAGGATCCTCTGGAAGATACGCAGTATTTT.

This clonotype has more than one count but fewer than ten. The V call is TRBV20-1, the J call TRBJ2-4; 11 positions agree with TRBD2. This CDR3 spans 15 amino acids. From germline, CDR1 is DFQATT and CDR2 SNEGSKA (reference sequence). Trimming cost V 6 bases and J 6 bases; bases outside gene matches: 10. CDR3 sequence: CSAQGTSGVVNIQYF. CDR3 nucleotides: TGCAGTGCCCAAGGGACTAGCGGAGTGGTAAACATTCAGTACTTC.

This clonotype showed up just once. V is TRBV11-3 and J is TRBJ2-1; 7 bases line up with TRBD1. V gave up 5 bases and J gave up 4 bases; unmatched junction bases: 11. Germline V gives CDR1 SGHNT, CDR2 YENEEA. The CDR3 contains 16 residues. The chain's CDR3 is CASSPDRDPTYNEQFF. DNA of the CDR3: TGTGCCAGCAGCCCCGACAGGGACCCGACGTACAATGAGCAGTTCTTC.

This clonotype was counted a few times. The chain couples TRBV20-1 to TRBJ2-3; tentatively, D is TRBD2 (6 bases). The CDR3 has 14 residues. Trimming took 8 bases from V and 3 from J, leaving 18 bases between them. Germline V gene lookup returns CDR1 DFQATT and CDR2 SNEGSKA (reference sequence). The CDR3 loop is CSSRRTEGTDTQYF. The CDR3 coding sequence is TGCAGTTCCCGGCGCACGGAGGGGACAGATACGCAGTATTTT.

About this clonotype itself: This may come from a read error, since a much larger clone is one base off. V usage is TRBV12-3 or TRBV12-4 and J usage is TRBJ1-5, with a tentative D call TRBD1 (5 bases). The CDR3 runs 14 residues. CDR3 region: CVSRPPGTDQPQHF. CDR3 nucleotide sequence: TGTGTCAGCAGGCCACCAGGGACGGATCAGCCCCAGCATTTT.

As concerns this clonotype: Given a much more abundant clone one base away, this may be a read error. The genes are TRBV29-1 and TRBJ2-2; D call uncertain. The CDR3 sequence is 14 residues long. CDR1 is SQVTM and CDR2 is ANQGSEA in the germline V gene. V lost 3 bases and J 2 bases, leaving 10 bases between the germline ends. The CDR3 is CSVERLGNTGELFF. The CDR3, as DNA: TGCAGCGTTGAGAGGCTGGGAAACACCGGGGAGCTGTTTTTT.

This clonotype was counted many times. This chain uses TRBV6-1 with TRBJ2-7; TRBD1 matches at 8 bases. Germline V lookup: CDR1 MNHNS, CDR2 SASEGT. The V and J ends lost 8 bases and 7 bases, in that order; junction bases with no gene match: 4. The CDR3 totals 11 residues. The CDR3 spells CASDRGREQYF. The CDR3 region has the DNA TGTGCCAGCGACAGGGGAAGGGAGCAGTACTTC.

A word on this clonotype: One end of the junction varies from germline; a read error may be responsible. This sequence joins TRBV29-1 and TRBJ1-1, with 9 positions matching TRBD1. The germline V gene has CDR1 SQVTM and CDR2 ANQGSEA. The CDR3 is 12 amino acids. DNA for the CDR3: TGCAGCGCTGGGACAGGGAACACTGAAGCTTTATTT. Translated, it gives CSAGTGNTEALF.

Note on this clonotype: A clone one base away is much larger, so this may be a read error. The rearrangement joins TRBV5-4 to TRBJ2-7; 8 positions match TRBD2. The CDR3 is made up of 15 amino acids. Germline V gene sequence: CDR1 SGHNT, CDR2 YYREEE (reference sequence). The DNA of the CDR3 is TGTGCCAGCAGCAACAGCGGGAGCTGCTCCTACGATCAGTACTTC. As protein: CASSNSGSCSYDQYF.

This clonotype showed up many times. J is TRBJ2-1 and V is TRBV29-1, with 8 bases identical to TRBD2. This CDR3 has 14 amino acids. Germline loops: CDR1 SQVTM, CDR2 ANQGSEA. V trimming: 4 bases; J trimming: 4 bases; junction bases outside the gene matches: 6. The CDR3 nucleotides are TGCAGCGTTGTTAGGTCTAGCGGGTACAATGAGCAGTTCTTC. Protein sequence: CSVVRSSGYNEQFF.

Turning to this clonotype: One junction end does not reproduce the germline sequence, and a read error may be involved. V usage is TRBV11-3 and J usage is TRBJ2-1, with D perhaps TRBD1 (7 bases). Germline values: CDR1 SGHNT, CDR2 YENEEA. The length of the CDR3 is 13 residues. CDR3 loop: CASRGAGYSEQFF. The CDR3 DNA is TGTGCTAGCAGGGGGGCCGGGTACAGTGAGCAGTTCTTC.

With regard to this clonotype: This may arise from a read error, as a much more abundant clone is one base away. The chain recombines TRBV28 with TRBJ2-3, with no clear D. CDR3 size: 12 residues. Germline lookup yields CDR1 MDHEN and CDR2 SYDVKM. CDR3 residues: CASSGSSDKQYF. CDR3 sequence (DNA): TGTGCCAGCAGTGGATCATCTGATAAGCAGTATTTT.

To note about this clonotype: Possible read error: a much larger clone is one base away. The chain couples TRBV6-5 to TRBJ1-1, with D perhaps TRBD1 (5 bases). Germline assignment: CDR1 MNHEY and CDR2 SVGAGI. The CDR3 extends over 15 amino acids. Here the CDR3 DNA reads TGTGACAGCAGGGCCGGGGGGTCGATGAACACTGAAGCTTTCTTT. Protein: CDSRAGGSMNTEAFF.

As regards this clonotype: One end of the junction is discordant with germline, which a read error may explain. The V and J genes are TRBV28 and TRBJ1-6; D remains ambiguous. The CDR3 extends over 17 amino acids. Germline CDR1 reads MDHEN; CDR2 reads SYDVKM. The CDR3 DNA reads as TGTGCCAGCAGCCCACATAAACTGACAAGGAGCGATAGACCCCTTCACTTT. Protein sequence: CASSPHKLTRSDRPLHF.

In the case of this clonotype: One end of the junction is discordant with germline, which a read error may explain. The rearrangement joins TRBV12-3 or TRBV12-4 to TRBJ1-5; D is unresolved. The CDR3 spans 15 residues. DNA of the CDR3: TGTGCCAGCAGTTTAGGTCGGACGGATAATCAGCCCCAGCACTTT. Translating it yields CASSLGRTDNQPQHF.

This clonotype was detected many times. The chain combines TRBV12-3 or TRBV12-4 with TRBJ1-5; a possible D gene is TRBD1 (6 bases). The CDR3 totals 16 residues. V was trimmed by 1 base and J by 6 bases, leaving 16 bases between them. The CDR3 nucleotides are TGTGCCAGCAGTTTAGACGGGGGGGCAGGGTCTCAGCCCCAGCATTTT. Translating gives CASSLDGGAGSQPQHF.

The chain has TRBV18 and TRBJ2-5; TRBD2 matches 9 bases. The CDR3 has 16 residues. V dropped 3 bases and J dropped 4; count of bases not matched to a gene: 9. Germline CDR1 reads KGHSH; CDR2 reads LQKENI. The CDR3, as DNA: TGTGCCAGCTCACCGAGTTGGCGGGAGGGCCGAGAGACCCAGTACTTC. Amino acids: CASSPSWREGRETQYF.

To note about this clonotype: The conserved final phenylalanine or tryptophan is absent from the CDR3, which likely points to a read error. This sequence joins TRBV12-5 and TRBJ1-1, with D hard to call. CDR1 and CDR2 (germline): LGHNT, FRNRAP. V was clipped by 7 bases and J by 0 bases, with 15 bases between them. The CDR3 extends over 15 amino acids. CDR3 region: CASALQPNVNTEAFS. Written as DNA, the CDR3 is TGTGCTAGTGCTTTACAGCCTAACGTGAACACTGAAGCTTTCTCT.

This clonotype was seen a single time. A junction boundary mismatches the germline segment, possibly from a read error. The V gene is TRBV11-2, the J gene TRBJ2-7, with a possible D match to TRBD2 (7 bases). CDR1 is SGHAT and CDR2 is FQNNGV in the germline V gene. CDR3 length: 15 residues. The CDR3 sequence: CASSLDEGGVYEQYF. The CDR3, as DNA: TGTGCCAGCAGCTTAGATGAGGGGGGGGTCTACGAGCAGTATTTC.

This clonotype was recorded a few times. At one end the junction does not follow the germline gene, possibly because of a read error. J is TRBJ2-5 and V is TRBV11-1, with D maybe TRBD1 (6 bases). Germline assignment: CDR1 SGHAT and CDR2 FQDESV (reference sequence). This CDR3 is 13 amino acids long. The CDR3 reads CASSFRGLEAQYF. CDR3 nucleotides: TGTGCCAGTAGCTTCAGGGGTTTGGAGGCCCAGTACTTC. Based on the CDR3 plus reference TRBV11-1 and TRBJ2-5, the full variable domain is EAEVAQSPRYKITEKSQAVAFWCDPISGHATLYWYRQILGQGPELLVQFQDESVVDDSQLPKDRFSAERLKGVDSTLKIQPAELGDSAMYLCASSFRGLEAQYFGPGTRLLVL.

As concerns this clonotype: One junction end disagrees with the germline gene, perhaps due to a read error. The chain has TRBV5-1 and TRBJ2-7; tentatively, D is TRBD1 or TRBD2 (6 bases each). From germline, CDR1 is SGHRS and CDR2 YFSETQ. This CDR3 is 15 amino acids long. As DNA, the CDR3 is TGCGCCAGCAGCTTGGAACCCGGGGGCTCCTACAAGCAGTACTTC. It yields the protein CASSLEPGGSYKQYF.

This clonotype came up a few times. This may come from a read error, since a much larger clone is one base off. The J gene is TRBJ1-2, the V gene TRBV2; 8 bases are shared with TRBD1. Germline V gene lookup returns CDR1 SNHLY and CDR2 FYNNEI. The CDR3 runs 12 residues. V lost 10 bases, J lost 5 bases, and 6 bases stayed unmatched. The CDR3 is CAITTGGYGYTF. In DNA form, the CDR3 reads TGTGCCATCACAACAGGGGGGTATGGCTACACCTTC.